The rows below give T cell receptor beta chains drawn from one sample of a study of OX40 agonist ivuxolimab in advanced cancers. Profiled with immunoSEQ multiplex PCR; TCRdb holds only in-frame clones, not every one. Of roughly 70,000 clones in the sample, 65% to 90% are singletons; the top ten hold around 0.5%. Source: CD4+ or CD8+ T cells sorted from blood, taken in a trial of the OX40 agonist ivuxolimab. These receptors were collected from an adult with an advanced solid tumor such as melanoma, head and neck, liver or kidney cancer. CDR3s include the opening cysteine and the closing phenylalanine or tryptophan. A D gene is named only where the DNA matches it firmly. Some rows mark clone size as missing; the rest say once, few, many or name a class of expanded clone.

V gene,clone size,J gene,D gene,CDR3 protein,CDR3 DNA
TRBV19,.,TRBJ1-6,TRBD1,CASSEGDRGLGPLHF,TGTGCCAGTAGCGAGGGGGACAGGGGGTTGGGACCCCTCCACTTT
TRBV19,few,TRBJ2-7,TRBD2,CASRGLAGGSSYEQYF,TGTGCCAGTAGGGGACTAGCGGGGGGGAGCTCCTACGAGCAGTACTTC
TRBV6-4,.,TRBJ2-1,.,CASSRLAGATSYNEQFF,TGTGCCAGCAGTCGGTTGGCAGGGGCTACTTCCTACAATGAGCAGTTCTTC
TRBV28,.,TRBJ2-7,.,CASSAGLTYEQYF,TGTGCCAGCAGTGCGGGACTTACCTACGAGCAGTACTTC
TRBV6-1,few,TRBJ1-3,.,CASSEGFGLNTIYF,TGTGCCAGCAGTGAGGGGTTTGGGCTTAACACCATATATTTT
TRBV5-3,.,TRBJ1-6,.,CASPGRPGYNSPLHF,TGTGCCAGCCCCGGGCGGCCGGGGTATAATTCACCCCTCCACTTT
TRBV18,.,TRBJ1-1,.,CASSPRRNENTEAFF,TGTGCCAGCTCACCACGACGGAATGAGAACACTGAAGCTTTCTTT
TRBV7-2,once,TRBJ2-2,.,CASSLKYRATGELFF,TGTGCCAGCAGCTTAAAATACAGGGCCACCGGGGAGCTGTTTTTT
TRBV27,.,TRBJ2-2,.,CASSSPRSPTNTGELFF,TGTGCCAGCAGTTCCCCCAGGTCCCCCACTAACACCGGGGAGCTGTTTTTT
TRBV11-3,.,TRBJ2-3,.,CASSLGGVDTQYF,TGTGCCAGCAGCTTAGGGGGAGTGGATACGCAGTATTTT
TRBV7-6,.,TRBJ2-3,.,CASSLVAYTETQYF,TGTGCCAGCAGCTTAGTGGCGTACACAGAAACGCAGTATTTT
TRBV5-1,.,TRBJ1-2,TRBD1,CASSRVEGTGGIDGYTF,TGCGCCAGCAGCCGGGTGGAGGGGACAGGGGGAATCGATGGCTACACCTTC